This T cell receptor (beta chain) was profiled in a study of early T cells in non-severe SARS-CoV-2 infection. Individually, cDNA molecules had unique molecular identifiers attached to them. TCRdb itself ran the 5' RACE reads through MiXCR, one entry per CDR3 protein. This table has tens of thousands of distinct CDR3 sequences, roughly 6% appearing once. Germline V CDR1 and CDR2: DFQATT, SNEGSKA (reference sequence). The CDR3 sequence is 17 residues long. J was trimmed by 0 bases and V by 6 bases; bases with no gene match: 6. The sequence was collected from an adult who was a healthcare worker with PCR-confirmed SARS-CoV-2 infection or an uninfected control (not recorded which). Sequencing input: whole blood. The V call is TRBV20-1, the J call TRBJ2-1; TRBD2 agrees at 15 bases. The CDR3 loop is CSAFGLAGGNSYNEQFF. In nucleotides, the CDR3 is TGCAGTGCCTTCGGACTAGCGGGAGGGAACTCCTACAATGAGCAGTTCTTC.